The following is a T cell receptor (beta chain) sequence with its context. Trimming stripped 3 bases from V and 1 base from J, with 10 bases between. CDR1 and CDR2 (germline): SGHTA, FQGNSA. CDR3 length: 15 amino acids. This sample stems from a study of blood T cell repertoires in COVID-19. In the study overall: Sites in the United States, Italy and Spain provided acute and convalescent COVID-19 samples. The cDNA or gDNA used as material had been derived from T cells, B-cell-depleted T cells, or PBMCs.

In the study's own analysis: Amplified reference gene primers provided the basis for estimating nucleated cell counts. Produced via immunoSEQ multiplex PCR; TCRdb's table is partial and in-frame only. V and J calls and clone size are copied from that table; D and trimming were computed from the DNA. This table has some 180,000 clones, about 88% appearing once. The rearrangement joins TRBV7-2 to TRBJ2-4; D remains unclear. Sequences were obtained from peripheral blood. This sequence originates from a man aged 50-60 years who had recovered from COVID-19. This CDR3 is CASSFRNGAKNIQYF. DNA of the CDR3: TGTGCCAGCAGCTTTAGAAACGGGGCCAAAAACATTCAGTACTTC.